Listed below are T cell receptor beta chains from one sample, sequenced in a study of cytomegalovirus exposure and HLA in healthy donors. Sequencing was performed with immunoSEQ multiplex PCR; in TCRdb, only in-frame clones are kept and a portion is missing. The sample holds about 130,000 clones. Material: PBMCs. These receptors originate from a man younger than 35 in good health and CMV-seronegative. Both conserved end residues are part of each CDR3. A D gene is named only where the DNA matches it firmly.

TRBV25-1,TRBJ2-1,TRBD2,CASTGWTSGNNEQFF,TGTGCCAGCACAGGGTGGACTAGCGGGAACAATGAGCAGTTCTTC
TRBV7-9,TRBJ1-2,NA,CASSVRQIGYTF,TGTGCCAGCAGCGTAAGACAGATTGGCTACACCTTC
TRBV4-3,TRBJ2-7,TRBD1,CASSPGTGAYEQYF,TGCGCCAGCAGCCCCGGGACAGGGGCCTACGAGCAGTACTTC
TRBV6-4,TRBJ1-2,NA,CASSDVDGYTF,TGTGCCAGCAGTGACGTCGATGGCTACACCTTC
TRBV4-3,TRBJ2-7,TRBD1,CASSPGGVGTGGHGSEQYF,TGCGCCAGCAGCCCAGGGGGGGTGGGGACAGGGGGCCATGGGTCCGAGCAGTACTTC
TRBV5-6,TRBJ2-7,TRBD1,CASTLLDRDSYEQYF,TGTGCCAGCACCCTGCTGGACAGGGACTCCTACGAGCAGTACTTC
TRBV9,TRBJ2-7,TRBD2,CASSVVASGIGEQYF,TGTGCCAGCAGCGTAGTGGCTAGCGGGATTGGTGAGCAGTACTTC
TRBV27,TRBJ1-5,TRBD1,CASSPLGQGSQHF,TGTGCCAGCAGCCCCTTAGGACAGGGCTCCCAGCATTTT
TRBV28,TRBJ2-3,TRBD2,CASTAGGRADTQYF,TGTGCCAGCACGGCGGGGGGGCGGGCAGATACGCAGTATTTT
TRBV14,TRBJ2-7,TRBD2,CASGRRESYEQYF,TGTGCCAGCGGCAGGCGGGAGAGTTACGAGCAGTACTTC
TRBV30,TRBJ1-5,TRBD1,CAWSRGQGYQPQHF,TGTGCCTGGAGTCGGGGACAGGGGTACCAGCCCCAGCATTTT
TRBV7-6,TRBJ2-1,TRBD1,CASSEGQGPSSEQFF,TGTGCCAGCAGCGAGGGACAGGGACCGAGTAGTGAGCAGTTCTTC
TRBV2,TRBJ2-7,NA,CASRPSSYEQYF,TGTGCCAGCAGGCCTAGCTCCTACGAGCAGTACTTC
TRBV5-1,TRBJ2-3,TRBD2,CASSSAGGTDTQYF,TGCGCCAGCAGCTCCGCGGGAGGCACAGATACGCAGTATTTT
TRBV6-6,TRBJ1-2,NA,CASSYLEQPLGYTF,TGTGCCAGCAGTTACTTGGAACAGCCGCTAGGCTACACCTTC
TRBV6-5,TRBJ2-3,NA,CASSLFATGGTDTQYF,TGTGCCAGCAGTTTATTCGCCACGGGGGGCACAGATACACAGTATTTT
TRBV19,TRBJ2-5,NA,CASGILSGRAQETQYF,TGTGCCAGTGGTATACTCTCCGGCAGGGCTCAAGAGACCCAGTACTTC
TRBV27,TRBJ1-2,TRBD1,CASSRTQGNYGYTF,TGTGCCAGCAGTAGGACACAGGGGAACTATGGCTACACCTTC
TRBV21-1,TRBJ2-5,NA,CASSRQGNATQYF,TGTGCCAGCAGCCGACAGGGGAATGCGACCCAGTACTTC
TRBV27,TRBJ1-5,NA,CASSISGNQPQHF,TGTGCCAGCAGTATTTCCGGCAATCAGCCCCAGCATTTT
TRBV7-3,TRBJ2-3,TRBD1,CASSFQGEYTDTQYF,TGTGCCAGCAGCTTCCAGGGGGAGTACACAGATACGCAGTATTTT
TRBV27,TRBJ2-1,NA,CASSLRQGFSGRYNEQFF,TGTGCCAGCAGTTTAAGACAGGGGTTTAGCGGGAGATACAATGAGCAGTTCTTC
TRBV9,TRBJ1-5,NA,CASSPGQAQRPQHF,TGTGCCAGCAGCCCTGGACAAGCACAACGGCCCCAGCATTTT
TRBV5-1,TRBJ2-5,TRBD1,CASSVGTGRRETQYF,TGCGCCAGCAGCGTGGGGACAGGGCGGAGAGAGACCCAGTACTTC
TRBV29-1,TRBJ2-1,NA,CSVGGRSSSNEQFF,TGCAGCGTCGGCGGCAGGTCTAGCTCCAATGAGCAGTTCTTC
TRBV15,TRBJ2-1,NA,CATSRDTPGLAMAYNEQFF,TGTGCCACCAGCAGAGATACCCCCGGATTAGCGATGGCCTACAATGAGCAGTTCTTC
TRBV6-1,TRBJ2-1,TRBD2,CASTDWTSGYNEQFF,TGTGCCAGCACTGATTGGACTAGCGGATACAATGAGCAGTTCTTC
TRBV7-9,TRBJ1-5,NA,CASSLVLSGRNQPQHF,TGTGCCAGCAGCTTAGTCTTAAGTGGGCGCAATCAGCCCCAGCATTTT
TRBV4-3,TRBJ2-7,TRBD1,CASSRDRGYEQYF,TGCGCCAGCAGCCGGGACAGGGGATACGAGCAGTACTTC
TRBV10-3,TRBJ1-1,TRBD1,CAIRQGATEAFF,TGTGCCATCAGACAGGGGGCTACTGAAGCTTTCTTT
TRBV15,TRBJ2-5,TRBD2,CATSRALAALGGETQYF,TGTGCCACCAGCAGAGCACTAGCGGCACTCGGTGGAGAGACCCAGTACTTC
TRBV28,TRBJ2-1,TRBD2,CASTPLAGLYNEQFF,TGTGCCAGCACCCCTCTGGCGGGACTATACAATGAGCAGTTCTTC
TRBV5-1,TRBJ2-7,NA,CASSLGERGEQYF,TGCGCCAGCAGCTTGGGGGAAAGGGGCGAGCAGTACTTC
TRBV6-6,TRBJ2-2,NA,CASSYLARQSGELFF,TGTGCCAGCAGTTACCTGGCACGACAATCCGGGGAGCTGTTTTTT
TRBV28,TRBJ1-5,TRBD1,CASVSAGTGSQPQHF,TGTGCCAGCGTTTCCGCCGGGACAGGGAGTCAGCCCCAGCATTTT
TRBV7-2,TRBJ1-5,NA,CASSIAGWVDQPQHF,TGTGCCAGCAGCATCGCAGGGTGGGTAGATCAGCCCCAGCATTTT
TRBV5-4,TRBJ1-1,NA,CASSSPGAGGEAFF,TGTGCCAGCAGCTCGCCGGGGGCGGGGGGTGAAGCTTTCTTT
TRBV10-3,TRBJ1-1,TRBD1,CAISGKVQGAAFF,TGTGCCATCAGTGGTAAAGTACAGGGGGCAGCTTTCTTT
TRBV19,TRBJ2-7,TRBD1,CARLDRGGEQYF,TGTGCCAGATTGGACAGGGGTGGCGAGCAGTACTTC
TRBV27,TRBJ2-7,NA,CASTGRSDKQYF,TGTGCCAGCACCGGTAGATCTGACAAGCAGTACTTC
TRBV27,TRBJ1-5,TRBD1,CASSRDRGRQPQHF,TGTGCCAGCAGCAGGGACAGGGGTCGACAGCCCCAGCATTTT
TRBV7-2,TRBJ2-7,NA,CASSPLYEQYF,TGTGCCAGCAGCCCCCTCTACGAGCAGTACTTC
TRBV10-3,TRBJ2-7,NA,CAIRAGKTNYEQYF,TGTGCCATCAGAGCAGGAAAAACAAATTACGAGCAGTACTTC
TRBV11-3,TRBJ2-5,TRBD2,CASSLGSSSETSGTQYF,TGTGCCAGCAGCTTAGGGTCTTCTTCCGAAACTAGCGGGACCCAGTACTTC
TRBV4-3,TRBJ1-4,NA,CASSQDPSDEKLFF,TGCGCCAGCAGCCAAGATCCCAGCGATGAAAAACTGTTTTTT
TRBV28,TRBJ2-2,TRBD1,CASSRQGDMTGELFF,TGTGCCAGCAGCCGACAGGGAGATATGACCGGGGAGCTGTTTTTT
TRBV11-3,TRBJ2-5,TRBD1,CASSFTGVETQYF,TGTGCCAGCAGCTTCACAGGGGTTGAGACCCAGTACTTC
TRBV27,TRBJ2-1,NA,CASNPWGVDNEQFF,TGTGCCAGCAACCCATGGGGGGTGGACAATGAGCAGTTCTTC
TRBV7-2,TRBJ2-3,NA,CASILQGTDTQYF,TGTGCCAGCATCCTCCAGGGGACAGATACGCAGTATTTT
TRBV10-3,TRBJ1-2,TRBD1,CAIRPDRGGILDGYTF,TGTGCCATCAGACCAGACAGGGGCGGAATCTTAGATGGCTACACCTTC
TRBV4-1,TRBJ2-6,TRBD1,CASSQAGQGASGANVLTF,TGCGCCAGCAGCCAAGCGGGACAGGGGGCCTCCGGGGCCAACGTCCTGACTTTC
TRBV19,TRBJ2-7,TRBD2,CASSIVEGGEQYF,TGTGCCAGTAGTATCGTGGAGGGAGGGGAGCAGTACTTC
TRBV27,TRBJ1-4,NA,CATGRGSANEKLFF,TGTGCCACCGGACGGGGGAGTGCTAATGAAAAACTGTTTTTT